These T cell receptor beta chains were read from a single sample in a study of CD8+CD57+ T cells in acquired aplastic anemia. TCRdb fed the reads into MiXCR, producing one record per CDR3 protein. Seen here are approximately 100,000 distinct CDR3 sequences, about 67% observed once, and the top ten hold about 62%. Sequenced input: sorted CD4+, CD8+, or CD8+CD57+ T cells (not recorded which) from PBMCs. All receptors come from a human donor with aplastic anemia. Both conserved end residues are part of each CDR3. The order of the fields is clone size, V gene, D gene, J gene, CDR3 protein, CDR3 DNA. D genes are given only for firm matches. Where a row states a size, it is once, few, many or the class of an expanded clone; other rows omit it.

size: once
V: TRBV2
D: -
J: TRBJ1-1
CDR3: CASSHQNEAFF
DNA: TGTGCCAGCAGTCACCAAAATGAAGCTTTCTTT

size: -
V: TRBV29-1
D: -
J: TRBJ1-5
CDR3: CSSLAPNQPQHF
DNA: TGCAGCAGTTTAGCGCCCAATCAGCCCCAGCATTTT

size: -
V: TRBV15
D: -
J: TRBJ2-5
CDR3: CATSNLRDGQETQYF
DNA: TGTGCCACCAGCAACCTCCGGGACGGACAAGAGACCCAGTACTTC

size: -
V: TRBV24-1
D: TRBD2
J: TRBJ2-1
CDR3: CATSEPGLAGYNEQFF
DNA: TGTGCCACCAGTGAACCCGGACTAGCGGGATACAATGAGCAGTTCTTC

size: -
V: TRBV19
D: -
J: TRBJ2-5
CDR3: CASSMAREETQYF
DNA: TGTGCCAGTAGTATGGCAAGGGAAGAGACCCAGTACTTC

size: -
V: TRBV20-1
D: TRBD2
J: TRBJ2-2
CDR3: CSARGLAGVRGTGELFF
DNA: TGCAGTGCTAGAGGGCTAGCGGGAGTTCGGGGCACCGGGGAGCTGTTTTTT

size: many
V: TRBV5-4
D: -
J: TRBJ1-3
CDR3: CASSLAGSYSGNTIYF
DNA: TGTGCCAGCAGCTTGGCAGGGAGCTACTCTGGAAACACCATATATTTT

size: -
V: TRBV7-6
D: -
J: TRBJ2-1
CDR3: CASSSGTNGYNEQFF
DNA: TGTGCCAGCAGCTCAGGGACAAACGGCTACAATGAGCAGTTCTTC

size: once
V: TRBV19
D: TRBD1
J: TRBJ1-5
CDR3: CASKEGAGGNQPQHF
DNA: TGTGCCAGTAAGGAGGGCGCAGGGGGAAATCAGCCCCAGCATTTT

size: once
V: TRBV19
D: -
J: TRBJ2-6
CDR3: CASSTQGTGANVLTF
DNA: TGTGCCAGTTCCACTCAGGGCACTGGGGCCAACGTCCTGACTTTC

size: many
V: TRBV5-4
D: TRBD1
J: TRBJ2-3
CDR3: CASSYGDRGTHTDTQYF
DNA: TGTGCCAGCAGCTATGGGGACAGGGGAACTCACACAGATACGCAGTATTTT

size: -
V: TRBV6-1
D: -
J: TRBJ1-2
CDR3: CASSGRPSYGYTF
DNA: TGTGCCAGCAGTGGCCGTCCCAGCTATGGCTACACCTTC

size: -
V: TRBV5-1
D: -
J: TRBJ2-2
CDR3: CATSDSTLLGELFF
DNA: TGCGCCACCTCGGACTCGACCCTATTGGGGGAGCTGTTTTTT

size: -
V: TRBV9
D: -
J: TRBJ2-5
CDR3: CASSQDWGGLGETQYF
DNA: TGTGCCAGCAGCCAAGATTGGGGGGGGCTCGGAGAGACCCAGTACTTC

size: -
V: TRBV20-1
D: -
J: TRBJ2-1
CDR3: CSATTGAENEQFF
DNA: TGCAGTGCTACAACCGGGGCCGAGAATGAGCAGTTCTTC

size: -
V: TRBV12-3/TRBV12-4
D: -
J: TRBJ2-7
CDR3: CASSLEGLEQYF
DNA: TGTGCCAGCAGTTTAGAAGGCCTCGAGCAGTACTTC

size: -
V: TRBV20-1
D: -
J: TRBJ2-7
CDR3: CSARMAGSSYEQYF
DNA: TGCAGTGCTAGAATGGCGGGGTCCTCCTACGAGCAGTACTTC

size: -
V: TRBV10-3
D: -
J: TRBJ1-6
CDR3: CAIRGPLDSPLHF
DNA: TGTGCCATCAGGGGACCCCTGGATTCACCCCTCCACTTT

size: -
V: TRBV20-1
D: TRBD2
J: TRBJ2-1
CDR3: CSARDLPRKSGTDNEQFF
DNA: TGCAGTGCTAGAGATCTCCCCCGGAAGAGCGGGACTGACAATGAGCAGTTCTTC

size: -
V: TRBV19
D: TRBD1
J: TRBJ1-1
CDR3: CASSLLLGQGDTEAFF
DNA: TGTGCCAGTAGTCTTCTCCTCGGACAGGGAGACACTGAAGCTTTCTTT

size: -
V: TRBV11-2
D: TRBD1
J: TRBJ2-1
CDR3: CASSVSDRGWEQFF
DNA: TGTGCCAGCAGCGTATCAGACAGGGGCTGGGAGCAGTTCTTC

size: -
V: TRBV10-2
D: TRBD2
J: TRBJ2-7
CDR3: CASSSRAAGSYEQYF
DNA: TGCGCCAGCAGTTCGAGGGCAGCGGGAAGCTACGAGCAGTACTTC

size: few
V: TRBV2
D: TRBD1
J: TRBJ2-7
CDR3: CASRPGQGSFGEQYF
DNA: TGTGCCAGCAGGCCGGGACAGGGGAGTTTCGGCGAGCAGTACTTC

size: -
V: TRBV12-3/TRBV12-4
D: TRBD1
J: TRBJ1-5
CDR3: CASSFEDRADQPQHF
DNA: TGTGCCAGCAGTTTCGAGGACAGGGCCGATCAGCCCCAGCATTTT

size: -
V: TRBV20-1
D: -
J: TRBJ1-3
CDR3: CSARDPDWTSGNTIYF
DNA: TGCAGTGCTAGAGACCCGGACTGGACCTCTGGAAACACCATATATTTT

size: few
V: TRBV20-1
D: TRBD1
J: TRBJ1-6
CDR3: CSAPTGALEALHF
DNA: TGCAGTGCGCCTACAGGGGCGCTAGAGGCCCTCCACTTT

size: few
V: TRBV20-1
D: -
J: TRBJ1-1
CDR3: CSARPEGNTEAFF
DNA: TGCAGTGCTAGACCAGAGGGAAACACTGAAGCTTTCTTT

size: -
V: TRBV10-3
D: -
J: TRBJ1-3
CDR3: CAISEDRNTIYF
DNA: TGTGCCATCAGTGAGGATCGAAACACCATATATTTT

size: few
V: TRBV20-1
D: -
J: TRBJ2-7
CDR3: CSAAPGLANLGEQYF
DNA: TGCAGTGCTGCCCCCGGGCTAGCTAATTTAGGCGAGCAGTACTTC

size: few
V: TRBV2
D: -
J: TRBJ1-1
CDR3: CASSDGGGEAFF
DNA: TGTGCCAGCAGTGATGGGGGCGGTGAAGCTTTCTTT

size: -
V: TRBV20-1
D: -
J: TRBJ1-2
CDR3: CSARDRDTNYGYTF
DNA: TGCAGTGCTAGAGATAGGGACACTAACTATGGCTACACCTTC

size: few
V: TRBV2
D: -
J: TRBJ1-6
CDR3: CASSVVGPPLHF
DNA: TGTGCCAGCAGTGTAGTTGGGCCACCCCTCCACTTT

size: -
V: TRBV5-1
D: TRBD2
J: TRBJ2-2
CDR3: CASSLAGRDTGELFF
DNA: TGCGCCAGCAGCTTGGCCGGGAGGGACACCGGGGAGCTGTTTTTT

size: few
V: TRBV19
D: -
J: TRBJ2-1
CDR3: CASSIAGRNEQFF
DNA: TGTGCCAGTAGTATAGCGGGGCGTAATGAGCAGTTCTTC

size: -
V: TRBV7-3
D: -
J: TRBJ1-5
CDR3: CASSFMRNQPQHF
DNA: TGTGCCAGCAGCTTTATGAGGAATCAGCCCCAGCATTTT

size: -
V: TRBV7-3
D: -
J: TRBJ2-5
CDR3: CASSLVAGAQETQYF
DNA: TGTGCCAGCAGCCTAGTTGCGGGGGCACAAGAGACCCAGTACTTC

size: few
V: TRBV24-1
D: -
J: TRBJ2-3
CDR3: CATSDLSTFPDTQYF
DNA: TGTGCCACCAGTGATCTAAGCACCTTCCCAGATACGCAGTATTTT

size: -
V: TRBV25-1
D: -
J: TRBJ1-3
CDR3: CASSWGNSGNTIYF
DNA: TGTGCCAGCAGCTGGGGGAACTCTGGAAACACCATATATTTT

size: once
V: TRBV20-1
D: TRBD1
J: TRBJ2-7
CDR3: CSARDPRGDSPEQYF
DNA: TGCAGTGCTAGAGATCCGAGAGGGGACAGCCCCGAGCAGTACTTC

size: -
V: TRBV14
D: -
J: TRBJ1-1
CDR3: CASSLQTQEAFF
DNA: TGTGCCAGCAGCCTTCAGACTCAAGAAGCTTTCTTT

size: few
V: TRBV24-1
D: -
J: TRBJ2-5
CDR3: CATSDTGSQETQYF
DNA: TGTGCCACCAGTGATACGGGGAGCCAAGAGACCCAGTACTTC

size: many
V: TRBV5-4
D: TRBD1
J: TRBJ2-3
CDR3: CASSSARGFYTDTQYF
DNA: TGTGCCAGCAGCTCCGCCAGGGGGTTTTACACAGATACGCAGTATTTT

size: -
V: TRBV4-1
D: -
J: TRBJ2-7
CDR3: CASSQGSGTTYEQYF
DNA: TGCGCCAGCAGCCAAGGAAGCGGGACAACCTACGAGCAGTACTTC

size: -
V: TRBV5-1
D: TRBD1
J: TRBJ2-3
CDR3: CASRQGQSTDTQYF
DNA: TGCGCCAGCAGACAGGGACAGAGCACAGATACGCAGTATTTT

size: -
V: TRBV7-2
D: -
J: TRBJ1-1
CDR3: CASSSRTEAFF
DNA: TGTGCCAGCAGCTCCCGGACTGAAGCTTTCTTT

size: -
V: TRBV11-2
D: TRBD2
J: TRBJ2-1
CDR3: CASSLLGLAGTYNEQFF
DNA: TGTGCCAGCAGCCTCCTAGGACTAGCGGGGACCTACAATGAGCAGTTCTTC

size: -
V: TRBV12-3/TRBV12-4
D: -
J: TRBJ2-3
CDR3: CASSFQGTDTQYF
DNA: TGTGCCAGCAGTTTCCAGGGAACAGATACGCAGTATTTT